The rows below give T cell receptor beta chains drawn from one sample of a study of neurological immune-mediated disorders. In TCRdb, the 5' RACE reads were re-called with MiXCR into one record per CDR3 protein. The profile covers about 82,000 distinct CDR3 sequences, with just over 2.5% appearing a single time and about 1.1% taken by the ten largest. Sequencing was performed on PBMCs. The receptors here all came from a woman aged 30 to 39 with multiple sclerosis. The CDR3 runs from the conserved cysteine through the conserved F or W. D genes are given only for firm matches. Where a row states a size, it is once, few, many or the class of an expanded clone; other rows omit it.

v_call: TRBV29-1
clone_size: many
j_call: TRBJ2-1
d_call: TRBD2
cdr3_aa: CSVEDRGTSGYNEQFF
cdr3_nt: TGCAGCGTTGAAGATCGGGGGACTAGCGGATACAATGAGCAGTTCTTC

v_call: TRBV29-1
clone_size: many
j_call: TRBJ2-1
d_call: TRBD2
cdr3_aa: CSVVTSGGEQFF
cdr3_nt: TGCAGCGTTGTGACTAGCGGGGGTGAGCAGTTCTTC

v_call: TRBV7-6
clone_size: many
j_call: TRBJ2-2
d_call: -
cdr3_aa: CASSLAVGIGELFF
cdr3_nt: TGTGCCAGCAGCTTAGCCGTCGGAATCGGGGAGCTGTTTTTT

v_call: TRBV20-1
clone_size: many
j_call: TRBJ2-2
d_call: TRBD2
cdr3_aa: CSARSSGRGTGELFF
cdr3_nt: TGCAGTGCTAGGTCTAGCGGGAGAGGAACCGGGGAGCTGTTTTTT

v_call: TRBV20-1
clone_size: many
j_call: TRBJ2-7
d_call: TRBD1
cdr3_aa: CSARNRGSPYEQYF
cdr3_nt: TGCAGTGCGAGGAACAGGGGTTCCCCCTACGAGCAGTACTTC

v_call: TRBV20-1
clone_size: many
j_call: TRBJ2-2
d_call: -
cdr3_aa: CSAGTPGELFF
cdr3_nt: TGCAGTGCGGGGACACCCGGGGAGCTGTTTTTT

v_call: TRBV15
clone_size: many
j_call: TRBJ2-1
d_call: TRBD2
cdr3_aa: CATSRDGTSGYNEQFF
cdr3_nt: TGTGCCACCAGCAGAGATGGAACTAGCGGTTACAATGAGCAGTTCTTC

v_call: TRBV9
clone_size: many
j_call: TRBJ1-2
d_call: TRBD1
cdr3_aa: CASSAGTANGYTF
cdr3_nt: TGTGCCAGCAGCGCCGGGACAGCGAATGGCTACACCTTC

v_call: TRBV7-9
clone_size: many
j_call: TRBJ2-1
d_call: TRBD1
cdr3_aa: CASSSGQFYNEQFF
cdr3_nt: TGTGCCAGCAGCTCGGGACAGTTCTACAATGAGCAGTTCTTC

v_call: TRBV3-1
clone_size: -
j_call: TRBJ2-3
d_call: -
cdr3_aa: CSSSQVFEDTQYF
cdr3_nt: TGTTCCAGCAGCCAAGTTTTTGAAGATACGCAGTATTTT

v_call: TRBV11-1
clone_size: many
j_call: TRBJ2-1
d_call: -
cdr3_aa: CASSLLASYNEQFF
cdr3_nt: TGTGCCAGCAGCCTCCTCGCCTCCTACAATGAGCAGTTCTTC

v_call: TRBV19
clone_size: many
j_call: TRBJ1-5
d_call: -
cdr3_aa: CASNPRDIGQPQHF
cdr3_nt: TGTGCCAGTAACCCCCGGGACATCGGTCAGCCCCAGCATTTT

v_call: TRBV20-1
clone_size: many
j_call: TRBJ1-5
d_call: -
cdr3_aa: CSARDFEGWDQPQHF
cdr3_nt: TGCAGTGCTAGAGATTTTGAGGGATGGGACCAGCCCCAGCATTTT

v_call: TRBV5-1
clone_size: many
j_call: TRBJ2-1
d_call: TRBD2
cdr3_aa: CASSLKDQRGGVEQFF
cdr3_nt: TGCGCCAGCAGCTTGAAGGATCAGCGGGGGGGGGTTGAGCAGTTCTTC